The 14 T cell receptor beta chains presented below share a single source sample, sequenced in a study of cytomegalovirus exposure and HLA in healthy donors. In the PCR, 60 Vbeta and 13 Jbeta primers were used. Only in-frame clones appear in the TCRdb table, and some are missing; sequencing was by immunoSEQ multiplex PCR. The data contain 99,000 or so clones, 65% to 90% of them singletons. The material sequenced was PBMCs. These receptors were collected from a man aged 25 to 40 in good health and CMV-seropositive.

V usage is TRBV4-1 and J usage is TRBJ1-2; TRBD1 matches at 7 bases. Germline lookup yields CDR1 MGHRA and CDR2 YSYEKL. V lost 2 bases and J lost 2; bases outside the gene matches: 5. The CDR3 extends over 15 amino acids. Here the CDR3 reads CASSQSGQRNYGYTF. In DNA, the CDR3 is TGCGCCAGCAGCCAATCGGGACAGAGGAACTATGGCTACACCTTC.

The V and J genes are TRBV4-1 and TRBJ2-7; 7 bases fit TRBD2. This CDR3 is 19 amino acids long. The V segment lost 0 bases and the J segment 2 bases; nucleotides outside the gene matches: 16. Per germline, CDR1 MGHRA and CDR2 YSYEKL. CDR3 in amino acids: CASSQDYRRDYRTPYEQYF. Here the CDR3 DNA reads TGCGCCAGCAGCCAAGATTATCGGCGGGACTACCGTACCCCCTACGAGCAGTACTTC.

The chain couples TRBV25-1 to TRBJ1-1, with TRBD1 matching 7 bases. This CDR3 has 13 amino acids. The V gene's germline CDR1 is MGHDK and CDR2 SYGVNS. J was trimmed by 5 bases and V by 5 bases; bases with no gene match: 5. CDR3 DNA: TGTGCCAGCAGTAAAGGGGGCAGTACTGAAGCTTTCTTT. This codes for CASSKGGSTEAFF. Filled out from reference TRBV25-1 and TRBJ1-1, the complete variable domain reads EADIYQTPRYLVIGTGKKITLECSQTMGHDKMYWYQQDPGMELHLIHYSYGVNSTEKGDLSSESTVSRIRTEHFPLTLESARPSHTSQYLCASSKGGSTEAFFGQGTRLTVV.

This clone was picked up a small number of times. The CDR3 DNA sequence: TGTGCCAGCAGCTTGGGTAGCCTGGGACTAGCGGGGGGTGGGGGAGAGCAGTTCTTC. Encoded protein: CASSLGSLGLAGGGGEQFF. The V gene is TRBV11-2, the J gene TRBJ2-1; TRBD2 agrees at 15 bases. CDR1 and CDR2 (germline): SGHAT, FQNNGV. Losses at the gene ends were 3 bases for V and 10 bases for J; bases not matched to a gene: 16. The CDR3 is made up of 19 amino acids.

This sequence joins TRBV25-1 and TRBJ2-2; possible D gene TRBD1, 6 bases. Germline V gives CDR1 MGHDK, CDR2 SYGVNS. Trimming took off 9 bases at V and 1 base at J, with 12 bases between the two ends. CDR3 size: 14 residues. CDR3 in amino acids: CASTGTLNTGELFF. The CDR3 bases are TGTGCCAGTACCGGGACACTGAACACCGGGGAGCTGTTTTTT.

This clone came up a few times. The rearrangement uses TRBV7-9 and TRBJ1-4; perhaps TRBD1 as D (6 bases). Germline V gives CDR1 SEHNR, CDR2 FQNEAQ (reference sequence). Deletions cut 5 bases from V and 4 bases from J, with 14 bases between. CDR3 length: 15 residues. The CDR3 spells CASSGEGGVNEKLFF. The CDR3 region has the DNA TGTGCCAGCAGCGGGGAAGGGGGGGTTAATGAAAAACTGTTTTTT. Supplemented by reference TRBV7-9 and TRBJ1-4, the full variable domain reads DTGVSQNPRHKITKRGQNVTFRCDPISEHNRLYWYRQTLGQGPEFLTYFQNEAQLEKSRLLSDRFSAERPKGSFSTLEIQRTEQGDSAMYLCASSGEGGVNEKLFFGSGTQLSVL.

The chain carries TRBV6-6 and TRBJ2-1, with TRBD2 matching 9 bases. Germline V gene lookup returns CDR1 MNHNY and CDR2 SVGAGI (reference sequence). The CDR3 runs 14 residues. Trimming at V came to 6 bases and at J to 7 bases, leaving 7 bases not matched to a gene. CDR3 sequence: CASRPAGGLNEQFF. CDR3 DNA: TGTGCCAGCAGGCCAGCGGGGGGCCTAAATGAGCAGTTCTTC.

On this clone itself: Other DNA sequences in this specimen translate into the identical CDR3. CDR3 in amino acids: CASSEVAGVSYEQYF. As DNA, the CDR3 is TGTGCCAGCAGTGAAGTGGCAGGGGTGAGCTACGAGCAGTACTTC. The chain is built from TRBV2 and TRBJ2-7, with TRBD1 as a possible D gene (6 bases). V lost 1 base, J lost 3 bases, and 13 bases lay in between. CDR1 is SNHLY and CDR2 is FYNNEI in the germline V gene. The CDR3 extends over 15 amino acids. Full variable domain (rest looked up from reference TRBV2 and TRBJ2-7): EPEVTQTPSHQVTQMGQEVILRCVPISNHLYFYWYRQILGQKVEFLVSFYNNEISEKSEIFDDQFSVERPDGSNFTLKIRSTKLEDSAMYFCASSEVAGVSYEQYFGPGTRLTVT.

CDR3 bases: TGTGCCAGCACCGAACAGGGAGTCGGTGAGCAGTTCTTC. Protein sequence: CASTEQGVGEQFF. This sequence joins TRBV6-6 and TRBJ2-1; D perhaps matches TRBD1 (6 bases). The germline CDR1 and CDR2 sequences are MNHNY and SVGAGI (reference sequence). The CDR3 length is 13 residues. V was cut by 7 bases and J by 9 bases, with 16 bases left in between.

This clone has just one count. This rearrangement joins TRBV7-8 to TRBJ1-5; possible D gene TRBD1, 5 bases. Trimming shortened V by 5 bases and J by 3 bases, and 14 bases separated the two germline ends. The CDR3 is 15 amino acids. The germline V gene encodes CDR1 SGHVS and CDR2 FQNEAQ. The CDR3 DNA follows: TGTGCCAGCAGCAAAAGGGGAGGTTCCAATCAGCCCCAGCATTTT. Residues: CASSKRGGSNQPQHF. Full variable domain (rest looked up from reference TRBV7-8 and TRBJ1-5): GAGVSQSPRYKVAKRGQDVALRCDPISGHVSLFWYQQALGQGPEFLTYFQNEAQLDKSGLPSDRFFAERPEGSVSTLKIQRTQQEDSAVYLCASSKRGGSNQPQHFGDGTRLSIL.

The rearrangement links TRBV5-1 to TRBJ2-5; TRBD1 matches at 7 bases. Germline V gene lookup returns CDR1 SGHRS and CDR2 YFSETQ. CDR3 length equals 14 residues. J was trimmed by 1 base and V by 3 bases; bases with no gene match: 3. CDR3 in DNA: TGCGCCAGCAGCTCCACAGGGGTCCAAGAGACCCAGTACTTC. It translates to CASSSTGVQETQYF.

This clone was detected only a few times. The rearrangement uses TRBV28 and TRBJ2-5; 7 nucleotides match TRBD2. CDR1 is MDHEN, CDR2 SYDVKM, per germline. This CDR3 region has 15 residues. Trimming took 3 bases from V and 2 from J; bases not matched to a gene: 6. The chain's CDR3 is CASSLWWGGQETQYF. CDR3 DNA: TGTGCCAGCAGTTTGTGGTGGGGGGGACAAGAGACCCAGTACTTC. Supplemented by reference TRBV28 and TRBJ2-5, the full variable domain reads DVKVTQSSRYLVKRTGEKVFLECVQDMDHENMFWYRQDPGLGLRLIYFSYDVKMKEKGDIPEGYSVSREKKERFSLILESASTNQTSMYLCASSLWWGGQETQYFGPGTRLLVL.

This clone was observed a handful of times. Other DNA sequences in the sample encode the same CDR3. The V gene is TRBV29-1, the J gene TRBJ1-2; D is possibly TRBD1 (6 bases). Trimming left V 4 bases short and J 4 bases short, with 13 bases between. The CDR3 is 13 amino acids. Germline assignment: CDR1 SQVTM and CDR2 ANQGSEA. The CDR3 DNA follows: TGCAGCGTTGGAGGGGGTGAGGGCTATGGCTACACCTTC. Encoded protein: CSVGGGEGYGYTF.

This clone came up a few times. The rearrangement links TRBV5-5 to TRBJ2-3, with D perhaps TRBD2 (6 bases). The germline gives CDR1 SGHKS, CDR2 YYEKEE (reference sequence). This CDR3 spans 15 amino acids. The V and J ends lost 0 bases and 0 bases respectively, with 8 bases between them. In DNA, the CDR3 is TGTGCCAGCAGCTTGGGCGGGGTTAGCACAGATACGCAGTATTTT. It is translated as CASSLGGVSTDTQYF. The complete variable domain, with remaining parts taken from reference TRBV5-5 and TRBJ2-3, reads DAGVTQSPTHLIKTRGQQVTLRCSPISGHKSVSWYQQVLGQGPQFIFQYYEKEERGRGNFPDRFSARQFPNYSSELNVNALLLGDSALYLCASSLGGVSTDTQYFGPGTRLTVL.